This is a list of T cell receptor beta chains from one sample in a study of T cells in tumors after PD-1 blockade. The assay was immunoSEQ multiplex PCR, and TCRdb's table has in-frame clones only and misses some. The repertoire holds about 34,000 clones, 73% seen once, with 40% in the top ten. The sample consisted of PBMCs, taken after anti-PD-1 treatment. The source is a human donor with basal cell carcinoma. Both conserved end residues are part of each CDR3. D genes are given only for firm matches. Size is stated for part of the rows, as once, few or many counts, or as a class when the clone is expanded.

d_gene	v_gene	j_gene	abundance	CDR3nt	CDR3aa
.	TRBV27	TRBJ1-4	few	TGTGCCAGCAGTTTATCGGCAGGCTATAAAGGAAAACTGTTTTTT	CASSLSAGYKGKLFF
.	TRBV20-1	TRBJ1-1	.	TGCAGTGCTAGTCCAAGCGGACATGTCGATGAAGCTTTCTTT	CSASPSGHVDEAFF
.	TRBV19	TRBJ1-2	.	TGTGCCAGTAGTATTGGAGGATTGGGCTATGGCTACACCTTC	CASSIGGLGYGYTF
.	TRBV19	TRBJ2-7	.	TGTGCCAGTAGTATAGGTGGCACCACCTACGAGCAGTACTTC	CASSIGGTTYEQYF
.	TRBV12-3/TRBV12-4	TRBJ1-6	few	TGTGCCAGCAGCGGGGCAGGCGCACCAACCCTCCACTTT	CASSGAGAPTLHF
.	TRBV11-3	TRBJ2-3	.	TGTGCCAGCAGCTTAGAAGGGGGGGCCCCAGATACGCAGTATTTT	CASSLEGGAPDTQYF
TRBD2	TRBV9	TRBJ2-2	.	TGTGCCAGCAGCGTAGGGGGCGGGGGCACCGGGGAGCTGTTTTTT	CASSVGGGGTGELFF
.	TRBV4-2	TRBJ1-2	once	TGTGCCAGCAGCCAAGATGGGGGGGTGAACTATGGCTACACCTTC	CASSQDGGVNYGYTF
.	TRBV7-2	TRBJ2-7	.	TGTGCCAGCAGCTTAAGAGGACTATCCTACGAGCAGTACTTC	CASSLRGLSYEQYF
.	TRBV5-4	TRBJ1-3	.	TGTGCCAGCAGCCGGGGTCCCGGGATAAACTCTGGAAACACCATATATTTT	CASSRGPGINSGNTIYF
TRBD2	TRBV6-2/TRBV6-3	TRBJ2-7	.	TGTGCCAGCAGTCGACTAGCGGGACCCTACGAGCAGTACTTC	CASSRLAGPYEQYF
TRBD1	TRBV4-3	TRBJ1-4	.	TGCGCCAGCAGCCAAAAGCCCGGGACAGGGGGTGAAAAACTGTTTTTT	CASSQKPGTGGEKLFF
.	TRBV5-4	TRBJ1-2	.	TGTGCCAGCAGCTTGGACAGGGAATATGGCTACACCTTC	CASSLDREYGYTF
.	TRBV6-6	TRBJ1-6	.	TGTGCCAGCAGTGGCCCAGGGGCCCTGACAGGTTCACCCCTCCACTTT	CASSGPGALTGSPLHF
TRBD2	TRBV2	TRBJ2-7	medium-sized	TGTGCCAGCAGTGTTCTAGCGGGATACAACGAGCAGTACTTC	CASSVLAGYNEQYF
.	TRBV7-9	TRBJ1-1	.	TGTGCCAGCAGCGCGGGGAGTCAGGCTGAAGCTTTCTTT	CASSAGSQAEAFF